This is a list of T cell receptor beta chains from one sample in a study of CD8+ T cells in alopecia areata. The table came from immunoSEQ multiplex PCR; TCRdb's copy has only in-frame clones and leaves some out. Among 150,000 or so clones listed, roughly 50% were seen once. The sample comprised CD4+ T cells sorted from blood. The receptors stem from a human donor with alopecia areata. Each CDR3 is given with its conserved first and last residue. D genes are given only for firm matches. Clone size, where shown, is once, few, many, or a class for clones that have expanded.

j_call,d_call,v_call,clone_size,cdr3_length,cdr3_nt,cdr3_aa
TRBJ2-5,TRBD1,TRBV18,.,14,TGTGCCAGCTCACCCCCGGGACAGATGGAGACCCAGTACTTC,CASSPPGQMETQYF
TRBJ2-3,.,TRBV7-3,.,14,TGTGCCAGCAGCTTAACGGCTGTAACAGATACGCAGTATTTT,CASSLTAVTDTQYF
TRBJ2-1,TRBD2,TRBV7-9,few,16,TGTGCCAGCAGCTCTCTAGCGGGAGTAGGAAACAATGAGCAGTTCTTC,CASSSLAGVGNNEQFF
TRBJ2-1,TRBD2,TRBV29-1,.,17,TGCAGCGTTGGGTGGAGACCAAGCGGGACGAGGTACAATGAGCAGTTCTTC,CSVGWRPSGTRYNEQFF
TRBJ1-5,.,TRBV7-2,few,12,TGTGCCAGCGGACGGAGCAATCAGCCCCAGCATTTT,CASGRSNQPQHF
TRBJ2-2,TRBD2,TRBV28,few,15,TGTGCCAGCACTAGGACTAGTTTCGACACCGGGGAGCTGTTTTTT,CASTRTSFDTGELFF
TRBJ2-2,TRBD2,TRBV4-1,.,14,TGCGCCAGCAGCCGTAGCGGGGACACCGGGGAGCTGTTTTTT,CASSRSGDTGELFF
TRBJ2-3,TRBD1,TRBV29-1,.,14,TGCAGCGTTAGCCGGGACAGCACGACAGATACGCAGTATTTT,CSVSRDSTTDTQYF
TRBJ2-1,TRBD2,TRBV29-1,.,12,TGCAGCGTTGCCGGTAGCGGGAATGAGCAGTTCTTC,CSVAGSGNEQFF
TRBJ2-2,.,TRBV27,.,11,TGTGCCAGCAGTTTAAGGGGGGAGCTGTTTTTT,CASSLRGELFF
TRBJ2-1,.,TRBV2,.,14,TGTGCCAGCAACATCCCCACCATTGAGCATGAGCAGTTCTTC,CASNIPTIEHEQFF
TRBJ2-1,.,TRBV25-1,.,14,TGTGCCAGCAGTGAATCCCTCTCGGGCACTAACCGGTTCTTC,CASSESLSGTNRFF
TRBJ2-7,.,TRBV28,.,15,TGTGCCAGCAGTTCCTATCCGGGAGCCCGCTACGAGCAGTACTTC,CASSSYPGARYEQYF
TRBJ2-7,TRBD2,TRBV7-9,few,14,TGTGCCAGCAGCTTTAGCGGGGGCTCCTACGAGCAGTACTTC,CASSFSGGSYEQYF
TRBJ1-2,.,TRBV20-1,few,11,TGCAGTGCTAGGACAGCGTATGGCTACACCTTC,CSARTAYGYTF
TRBJ2-3,TRBD1,TRBV5-1,.,16,TGCGCCAGCAGCTCCGGAGGACAGGTGACCACAGATACGCAGTATTTT,CASSSGGQVTTDTQYF
TRBJ2-7,TRBD1,TRBV28,.,12,TGTGCCAGCTTTACACAGGGGGACGAGCAGTACTTC,CASFTQGDEQYF
TRBJ2-1,.,TRBV5-1,.,13,TGCGCCAGCAGCTTGGCCTTTCCCAATGAGCAGTTCTTC,CASSLAFPNEQFF
TRBJ2-7,.,TRBV9,.,17,TGTGCCAGCAGCGTAGCTAGTGACCCCTGGGGGGGCTACGAGCAGCACTTC,CASSVASDPWGGYEQHF
TRBJ1-5,.,TRBV7-2,few,13,TGTGCCAGCAGCTTTGGTACAAATCAGCCCCAGCATTTT,CASSFGTNQPQHF
TRBJ1-1,.,TRBV7-9,few,15,TGTGCCAGCAGCTTAGCGCTAGCCCTGGGCACTGAAGCTTTCTTT,CASSLALALGTEAFF
TRBJ2-3,.,TRBV2,.,15,TGTGCCAGCTATGATAGCGGACGTCGCACAGATACGCAGTATTTT,CASYDSGRRTDTQYF
TRBJ2-6,.,TRBV5-1,.,13,TGCGCCAGCAGTCCAGACGGTGCCAACGTCCTGACTTTC,CASSPDGANVLTF
TRBJ2-5,.,TRBV30,.,15,TGTGCCTGGAGGCCCCCGGGACATTCTCAAGAGACCCAGTACTTC,CAWRPPGHSQETQYF
TRBJ2-3,.,TRBV5-1,.,13,TGCGCCAGCAGCTTGAAGACCACAGATACGCAGTATTTT,CASSLKTTDTQYF
TRBJ1-5,.,TRBV19,few,14,TGTGCCAGTACCCCACAGGGAACGAATCAGCCCCAGCATTTT,CASTPQGTNQPQHF
TRBJ1-1,.,TRBV10-3,.,15,TGTGCCATCAGTGGATCGGGGGGCCGAAACACTGAAGCTTTCTTT,CAISGSGGRNTEAFF
TRBJ2-7,.,TRBV29-1,.,15,TGCAGCGTTGGCCACCCGCGGGGGACATCCTACGAGCAGTACTTC,CSVGHPRGTSYEQYF
TRBJ2-5,.,TRBV28,.,14,TGTGCCAGTTCGGGTCTGGGGGCTCGAGAGACCCAGTACTTC,CASSGLGARETQYF